The T cell receptor (beta chain) under discussion was sequenced for a study of T-cell memory formation after mild COVID-19. Each CDR3 protein is one row after TCRdb ran MiXCR on the 5' RACE reads. Seen here are 300,000 to 400,000 distinct CDR3 sequences, more than 15% observed once, and the top ten hold about 22%. The CDR3 runs 16 residues. The germline V gene encodes CDR1 MNHEY and CDR2 SVGEGT. V lost 1 base, J lost 8 bases, and 10 bases stayed unmatched. The chain employs TRBV6-2 or TRBV6-3 and TRBJ2-2; 7 bases align to TRBD2. The receptor's source is a man younger than 35 who had mild COVID-19 (a few samples of this study predate the infection). Cell type and time point are not known. Sequencing was performed on PBMCs or a T cell subset sorted from them (not recorded which). The CDR3 nucleotides are TGTGCCAGCAGTTACTATGCTAGCGGTGCATGGGGGGAGCTGTTTTTT. This translates into CASSYYASGAWGELFF.